The sequence of this TCR beta chain was determined in a study of T cell repertoires in cytomegalovirus infection. Study context: The authors used CMV epitopes that were HLA-C-restricted (recently identified) and HLA-B-restricted (well studied).

The V end lost 6 bases, the J end lost 5 bases, and 15 bases lay between the germline ends. Germline V CDR1 and CDR2: SGHRS, YFSETQ. This CDR3 has 15 residues. TCRdb processed the reads anew with MiXCR; each CDR3 protein has one entry. The sample includes 250,000 to 400,000 distinct CDR3 sequences, roughly 25% of them seen just once. Study-level points and caveats: Summed frequency of public TCR beta families distinguished CMV carriers with the relevant HLA.

As regards this clonotype: Its antigen is not known.

This TCR derives from a human donor in good health (CMV status not recorded). Some clones in this sample may be carry-over from other donors' samples. The source material was cultured PBMCs, sampled from culture after CMV antigen stimulation. The chain joins TRBV5-1 to TRBJ1-6, with a possible D match to TRBD1 (6 bases). As DNA, the CDR3 is TGCGCCAGCAAACCCGTACAGGGAAATAATTCACCCCTCCACTTT. It is translated as CASKPVQGNNSPLHF. Full variable domain (remainder filled in from reference TRBV5-1 and TRBJ1-6): KAGVTQTPRYLIKTRGQQVTLSCSPISGHRSVSWYQQTPGQGLQFLFEYFSETQRNKGNFPGRFSGRQFSNSRSEMNVSTLELGDSALYLCASKPVQGNNSPLHFGNGTRLTVT.